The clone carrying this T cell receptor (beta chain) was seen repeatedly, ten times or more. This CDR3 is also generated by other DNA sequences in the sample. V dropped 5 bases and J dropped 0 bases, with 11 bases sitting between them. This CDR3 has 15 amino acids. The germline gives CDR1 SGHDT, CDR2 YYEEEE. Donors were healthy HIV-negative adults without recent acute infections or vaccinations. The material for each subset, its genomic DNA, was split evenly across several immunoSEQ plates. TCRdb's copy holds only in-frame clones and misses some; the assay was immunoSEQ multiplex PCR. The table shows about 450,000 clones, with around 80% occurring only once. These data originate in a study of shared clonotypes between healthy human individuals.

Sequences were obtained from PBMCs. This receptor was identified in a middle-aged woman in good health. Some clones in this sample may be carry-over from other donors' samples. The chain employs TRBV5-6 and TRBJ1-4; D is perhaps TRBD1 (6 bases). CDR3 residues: CASSSGTPTNEKLFF. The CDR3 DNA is TGTGCCAGCAGTTCTGGGACACCAACTAATGAAAAACTGTTTTTT.